This TCR beta chain is from a study of control samples from healthy donors and cancer patients. Method: immunoSEQ multiplex PCR; TCRdb's copy keeps in-frame clones and lacks some. The table lists some 150,000 clones, over 85% of them singletons. Looked up from germline, CDR1 is SEHNR and CDR2 is FQNEAQ (reference sequence). Unmatched junction bases numbered 10, after V lost 5 bases and J lost 5 bases. The CDR3 is 16 residues long. The V gene is TRBV7-9, the J gene TRBJ2-1; 9 positions match TRBD1. Sample: blood. The receptor was isolated from a man aged 50 or older in good health. CDR3 sequence reads: CASSTGTGYSNNEQFF. CDR3 bases: TGTGCCAGCAGCACCGGGACAGGGTACAGTAACAATGAGCAGTTCTTC.